Below, 14 T cell receptor beta chains from the same sample are listed, as sequenced in a study of Ad26.COV2.S vaccination and SARS-CoV-2 variants (dated by TCRdb to the early 2020s). Libraries were constructed by the immunoSEQ multiplex PCR assay. TCRdb holds this immuneACCESS table with in-frame rearrangements only. Some clones are missing; in checked studies, unresolved V genes explain under half, and the rest has no known cause. For this sample there are around 350,000 clones; approximately 84% appear just once. The top ten clonotypes cover about 3.3% of the sample. This sample's treatment or condition label indicates: roughly 19 received Ad26.COV2.S at low or high dose, single or two shots; 5 received placebo; per-sample allocation not given. For vaccine and placebo recipients, repertoires were sequenced using samples collected on day 63 after the first injection. The sample was peripheral blood, taken in a trial of Ad26.COV2.S vaccine versus placebo. All receptors come from a person aged 18-60 years who received the Ad26.COV2.S COVID-19 vaccine or a placebo.

This clone was seen a few times. J is TRBJ2-6 and V is TRBV18, with D perhaps matching TRBD1 (5 bases). The CDR3 totals 16 residues. The germline gives CDR1 KGHSH, CDR2 LQKENI. Trimming took 3 bases from V and 0 from J, leaving 9 bases between them. The CDR3 here is CASSPRASSGANVLTF. The DNA of the CDR3 is TGTGCCAGCTCACCCAGGGCTAGCTCTGGGGCCAACGTCCTGACTTTC.

This clone was counted once. The chain uses TRBV15 and TRBJ2-3; 9 nucleotides align to TRBD2. The ends lost 2 bases at V and 2 bases at J; junction bases unmatched: 14. Germline lookup yields CDR1 LNHNV and CDR2 YYDKDF (reference sequence). This CDR3 contains 19 residues. DNA for the CDR3: TGTGCCACCAGCAGAAGACCTCGGTTAGCGGGGGCTAACACAGATACGCAGTATTTT. The encoded protein is CATSRRPRLAGANTDTQYF. Looking up the rest from reference TRBV15 and TRBJ2-3 gives the full variable domain: DAMVIQNPRYQVTQFGKPVTLSCSQTLNHNVMYWYQQKSSQAPKLLFHYYDKDFNNEADTPDNFQSRRPNTSFCFLDIRSPGLGDTAMYLCATSRRPRLAGANTDTQYFGPGTRLTVL.

With regard to this clone: One end of the junction varies from germline; a read error may be responsible. The CDR3 is CASSQKTSGGVSGELFF. Written as DNA, the CDR3 is TGTGCTAGCAGCCAAAAGACTAGCGGGGGGGTCTCCGGGGAGCTGTTTTTT. The chain carries TRBV7-7 and TRBJ2-2; 14 bases are shared with TRBD2. Germline CDR1 SSHAT, CDR2 FNYEAQ (reference sequence). The CDR3 has 17 residues.

The chain is built from TRBV5-6 and TRBJ2-2; possibly TRBD1 for D (7 bases). The CDR3 runs 16 residues. Germline-derived CDR1 and CDR2 are SGHDT and YYEEEE. Trimming shortened V by 2 bases and J by 3 bases, and 14 bases separated the two germline ends. The CDR3 loop is CASSLFDREDTGELFF. The DNA of the CDR3 is TGTGCCAGCAGCTTATTCGACAGGGAGGACACCGGGGAGCTGTTTTTT.

J is TRBJ2-2 and V is TRBV9; weak D call: TRBD1 (5 bases). Germline assignment: CDR1 SGDLS and CDR2 YYNGEE. V lost 3 bases to trimming and J lost 1 base, with 10 bases between them. The length of the CDR3 is 15 residues. The CDR3 reads CASSAYRGNTGELFF. The CDR3 region has the DNA TGTGCCAGCAGCGCCTATAGGGGGAACACCGGGGAGCTGTTTTTT.

The chain combines TRBV5-4 with TRBJ2-5; 9 bases fit TRBD1. The V gene end was trimmed by 0 bases and the J gene end by 4 bases; junction bases not matched to a gene: 4. This CDR3 contains 15 residues. CDR1 SGHNT and CDR2 YYREEE come from the germline V gene (reference sequence). The CDR3 coding sequence is TGTGCCAGCAGCTTGGCCTGGGACAGGGCAGAGACCCAGTACTTC. Protein: CASSLAWDRAETQYF.

The rearrangement links TRBV7-2 to TRBJ1-1; D is perhaps TRBD1 (6 bases). The V and J ends lost 6 bases and 1 base respectively, with 12 bases between them. Germline V gives CDR1 SGHTA, CDR2 FQGNSA. The CDR3 is made up of 14 amino acids. Here the CDR3 reads CASRYRVSNTEAFF. As DNA, the CDR3 is TGTGCCAGCAGATACAGGGTGTCGAACACTGAAGCTTTCTTT.

The chain carries TRBV14 and TRBJ1-2; TRBD1 might be the D (6 bases). V was cut by 1 base and J by 7 bases, with 13 bases left in between. CDR1 SGHDN and CDR2 FVKESK come from the germline V gene. This CDR3 spans 14 amino acids. The CDR3 reads CASSQGRQESGYTF. The CDR3 DNA is TGTGCCAGCAGCCAAGGGAGACAGGAGAGTGGCTACACCTTC.

A single count supports this clone. The chain uses TRBV4-1 and TRBJ2-1, with TRBD2 matching 8 bases. CDR3 length: 14 amino acids. V lost 2 bases to trimming and J lost 8 bases; unmatched junction nucleotides: 5. CDR1 and CDR2 (germline): MGHRA, YSYEKL. CDR3 protein: CASSQRLALDEQFF. The CDR3 DNA reads TGCGCCAGCAGCCAAAGACTAGCGTTAGATGAGCAGTTCTTC.

The J gene is TRBJ2-1, the V gene TRBV10-1; possible D gene TRBD2, 6 bases. The CDR3 has 15 residues. Germline V gene sequence: CDR1 WNHNN, CDR2 SYGVQD (reference sequence). V was cut by 3 bases and J by 7 bases, with 16 bases left in between. This CDR3 reads CASSEFGGSTNEQFF. CDR3 nucleotides: TGCGCCAGCAGTGAATTCGGGGGTTCCACTAATGAGCAGTTCTTC.

This chain connects TRBV27 to TRBJ1-4; D call uncertain. The V and J ends lost 2 bases and 2 bases respectively, with 6 bases between them. Per the germline V gene, CDR1 is MNHEY and CDR2 is SMNVEV (reference sequence). The CDR3 is 14 residues long. CDR3 DNA sequence: TGTGCCAGCAGTTTACGGGAGACTAATGAAAAACTGTTTTTT. The encoded protein is CASSLRETNEKLFF.

V and J are TRBV12-5 and TRBJ2-7, with 7 bases that match TRBD1. The V segment lost 3 bases and the J segment 5 bases; nucleotides outside the gene matches: 19. Germline values: CDR1 LGHNT, CDR2 FRNRAP. This CDR3 contains 18 residues. The CDR3 DNA is TGTGCTAGTGGTTTTTCCACAAAAAACAGAACAGGGGCCCACGAGCAGTACTTC. Its translation: CASGFSTKNRTGAHEQYF.

The chain links TRBV7-8 to TRBJ2-1; no clear D. The CDR3 covers 14 residues. Trimming took off 2 bases at V and 0 bases at J, with 5 bases between the two ends. From germline, CDR1 is SGHVS and CDR2 FQNEAQ. The CDR3 here is CASSLRVSYNEQFF. The CDR3 DNA sequence: TGTGCCAGCAGCTTACGAGTCTCCTACAATGAGCAGTTCTTC.

J is TRBJ2-1 and V is TRBV24-1; 7 bases map to TRBD1. V was pared by 9 bases and J by 5 bases, with 6 bases of the junction left unmatched. The germline gives CDR1 KGHDR, CDR2 SFDVKD. CDR3 length: 13 residues. DNA for the CDR3: TGTGCCACCCGGGACAGCGCTAACAATGAGCAGTTCTTC. Translation: CATRDSANNEQFF.